Below, one T cell receptor beta chain is given with its context. Its target is not known. CDR1 and CDR2 (germline): MNHEY, SVGEGT. The CDR3 loop spans 14 amino acids. Trimming took 11 bases from V and 0 from J; bases not matched to a gene: 7. Through a sample-barcoded 5' primer and a J-beta primer mix, a second PCR was run for roughly 7 to 11 cycles. TCRdb independently ran MiXCR on the 5' RACE reads; one entry per CDR3 protein. Of 1.5 million to 2 million distinct CDR3 sequences listed, roughly 43% are singletons. This sample stems from a study of blood T cells in healthy people across ages. Overall study findings and caveats: The CMV status of each donor remained undetermined, and this could have confounded shifts in expanded clonotypes.

The sequence came from a human donor in good health. The chain recombines TRBV6-2 or TRBV6-3 with TRBJ2-3; 8 positions match TRBD2. Specimen: blood. DNA of the CDR3: TGTGCCGGCGCTTTAGCGGGGAGCACAGATACGCAGTATTTT. It yields the protein CAGALAGSTDTQYF.